Each of the 12 T cell receptor beta chains below was sequenced from the same sample in a study of T cell changes during pregnancy in multiple sclerosis. Generated by immunoSEQ multiplex PCR, the TCRdb table keeps only in-frame clones and is missing some. Among about 100,000 clones listed, more than 90% were seen once. Specimen: peripheral blood, collected in the second trimester of pregnancy. These receptors originate from a female donor with multiple sclerosis, enrolled in a pregnancy study.

The chain employs TRBV28 and TRBJ2-1; 10 bases are shared with TRBD2. CDR1 MDHEN and CDR2 SYDVKM come from the germline V gene. V shed 8 bases, J shed 1 base, and the junction held 5 bases outside the gene matches. The CDR3 consists of 15 residues. The CDR3 loop reads CASFRSGRSYNEQFF. Written as DNA, the CDR3 is TGTGCCAGCTTTCGTAGCGGGAGGTCCTACAATGAGCAGTTCTTC. Drawing the rest from reference TRBV28 and TRBJ2-1, the complete variable domain is DVKVTQSSRYLVKRTGEKVFLECVQDMDHENMFWYRQDPGLGLRLIYFSYDVKMKEKGDIPEGYSVSREKKERFSLILESASTNQTSMYLCASFRSGRSYNEQFFGPGTRLTVL.

The gene calls are TRBV11-2 and TRBJ2-5, with 10 bases aligning to TRBD1. V trimming: 8 bases; J trimming: 7 bases; junction bases outside the gene matches: 10. CDR3 length: 14 amino acids. Germline V gene data show CDR1 as SGHAT and CDR2 as FQNNGV. CDR3 nucleotides: TGTGCCAGCTCTAGGGACAGGGGTGAGGTGACCCAGTACTTC. It is translated as CASSRDRGEVTQYF.

The gene calls are TRBV15 and TRBJ1-5, with TRBD1 as a possible D gene (5 bases). The CDR3 spans 15 residues. Germline V CDR1 and CDR2: LNHNV, YYDKDF (reference sequence). V dropped 0 bases and J dropped 3 bases, with 9 bases sitting between them. CDR3 coding DNA: TGTGCCACCAGCAGAGACAGGGTAATCAATCAGCCCCAGCATTTT. Amino acids: CATSRDRVINQPQHF.

As DNA, the CDR3 is TGTGCCATCAGCTGGACAGAGAACACCGGGGAGCTGTTTTTT. This gives the protein CAISWTENTGELFF. The V gene is TRBV10-3, the J gene TRBJ2-2; maybe TRBD1 (6 bases). The ends were cut back, 6 bases at V and 1 base at J, with 9 bases in the middle. This CDR3 spans 14 amino acids. The germline V gene encodes CDR1 ENHRY and CDR2 SYGVKD.

The chain combines TRBV5-4 with TRBJ2-7; the D gene is possibly TRBD1 (6 bases). The CDR3 covers 14 residues. Per germline, CDR1 SGHNT and CDR2 YYREEE (reference sequence). V lost 7 bases, J lost 2 bases, and 16 bases lay in between. For the CDR3, the DNA is TGTGCCAGCCGCGCACCGGACAGCCCCTACGAGCAGTACTTC. This codes for CASRAPDSPYEQYF.

CDR3: CASRSTGGEDTQYF. CDR3 DNA sequence: TGTGCCAGCAGGTCGACAGGGGGCGAGGATACGCAGTATTTT. The chain combines TRBV5-8 with TRBJ2-3; 10 positions match TRBD1. The CDR3 is 14 amino acids. The germline V gene encodes CDR1 SGHTS and CDR2 YDEGEE. Trimming cost V 5 bases and J 6 bases; bases outside gene matches: 6. Complete variable domain (other parts from reference TRBV5-8 and TRBJ2-3): EAGVTQSPTHLIKTRGQQATLRCSPISGHTSVYWYQQALGLGLQFLLWYDEGEERNRGNFPPRFSGRQFPNYSSELNVNALELEDSALYLCASRSTGGEDTQYFGPGTRLTVL.

The chain is built from TRBV9 and TRBJ1-6; 7 nucleotides line up with TRBD1. Germline trimming cut 0 bases from V and 7 bases from J; bases unmatched to any gene: 4. This CDR3 spans 15 amino acids. Germline V gene data show CDR1 as SGDLS and CDR2 as YYNGEE. DNA for the CDR3: TGTGCCAGCAGCGTAGGGGGGACAGCGAATTCACCCCTCCACTTT. Translating it yields CASSVGGTANSPLHF.

V is TRBV27 and J is TRBJ2-7, with a tentative D call TRBD2 (6 bases). The ends were cut back, 8 bases at V and 0 bases at J, with 23 bases in the middle. Germline assignment: CDR1 MNHEY and CDR2 SMNVEV (reference sequence). CDR3 length: 17 residues. CDR3 sequence reads: CASSKEVSGPSSYEQYF. DNA of the CDR3: TGTGCCAGCTCTAAGGAGGTTAGCGGTCCCAGCTCCTACGAGCAGTACTTC.

V gene TRBV13 combines with J gene TRBJ1-3; TRBD1 is a possible D gene (5 bases). V was trimmed by 3 bases and J by 4 bases, leaving 16 bases between them. Germline V CDR1 and CDR2: PRHDT, FYEKMQ (reference sequence). CDR3 size: 16 residues. CDR3 sequence reads: CASSLRGGIAGNTIYF. The CDR3 DNA sequence: TGTGCCAGCAGCTTGCGGGGGGGTATAGCCGGAAACACCATATATTTT.

The gene calls are TRBV27 and TRBJ1-2, with D perhaps TRBD1 (6 bases). V was trimmed by 5 bases and J by 7 bases, leaving 14 bases between them. This CDR3 is built from 13 residues. Germline lookup yields CDR1 MNHEY and CDR2 SMNVEV (reference sequence). The CDR3 DNA reads TGTGCCAGCAGTCCCTGGGAAGGGGGTGGCTACACCTTC. Protein product: CASSPWEGGGYTF.

The V gene is TRBV5-8, the J gene TRBJ1-2; tentative D call: TRBD1 (5 bases). Trimming cost V 0 bases and J 5 bases, with 11 bases left between them. Per the germline V gene, CDR1 is SGHTS and CDR2 is YDEGEE. The CDR3 loop spans 14 amino acids. CDR3 in amino acids: CASSLAGRLYGYTF. The CDR3, as DNA: TGTGCCAGCAGCTTGGCAGGGAGGTTGTATGGCTACACCTTC.

The chain carries TRBV5-1 and TRBJ1-5; a possible D gene is TRBD1 (6 bases). This CDR3 has 15 residues. Trimming removed 8 bases at V and 5 bases at J, with 20 bases between. From germline, CDR1 is SGHRS and CDR2 YFSETQ. CDR3: CASPPGGSGDQPQHF. In nucleotides, the CDR3 is TGCGCCAGTCCCCCCGGGGGCAGCGGGGATCAGCCCCAGCATTTT.